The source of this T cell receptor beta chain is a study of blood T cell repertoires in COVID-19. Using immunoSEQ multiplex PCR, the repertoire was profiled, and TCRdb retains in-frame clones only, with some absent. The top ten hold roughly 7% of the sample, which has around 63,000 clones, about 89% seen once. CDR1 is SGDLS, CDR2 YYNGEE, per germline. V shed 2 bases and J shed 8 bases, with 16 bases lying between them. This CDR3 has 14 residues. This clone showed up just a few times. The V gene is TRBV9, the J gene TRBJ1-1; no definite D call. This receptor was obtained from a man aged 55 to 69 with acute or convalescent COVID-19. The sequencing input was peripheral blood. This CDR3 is CASSVEQRSKEAFF. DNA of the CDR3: TGTGCCAGCAGCGTCGAACAACGGAGCAAGGAAGCTTTCTTT.